The clone carrying this TCR beta chain has a count of ten or more. Its antigen is currently unknown. Construction of TCR beta libraries was performed using quantitative 5'-RACE with molecular barcodes. From the 5' RACE reads, TCRdb called clonotypes with MiXCR, one entry per CDR3 protein. The top ten clones hold approximately 7.8% of a sample with about 160,000 distinct CDR3 sequences, about 16% of them seen once. The CDR3 covers 15 residues. The V and J ends lost 3 bases and 0 bases, in that order; junction bases with no gene match: 2. This specimen comes from a study of CD8 T cells in ankylosing spondylitis. Whole-study results and caveats: Ankylosing spondylitis blood seemed to carry a telltale TCR beta motif made of under ten highly homologous variants. Past research had described some motif variants in reactive arthritis synovial fluid and blood.

The clonotype comes from a male donor with ankylosing spondylitis or in good health (not recorded which). The rearrangement links TRBV12-3 or TRBV12-4 to TRBJ2-3, with 8 positions matching TRBD2. The sample was blood, either unsorted or a sorted T cell fraction (not recorded which). The CDR3 nucleotides are TGTGCCAGCAGTTTCCAGCGGGGGAGCACAGATACGCAGTATTTT. Translated, it gives CASSFQRGSTDTQYF.